A single sample is the source of the 15 T cell receptor beta chains below, sequenced in a study of T cell responses to AZD1222 COVID-19 vaccine. TCRdb's table, derived via immunoSEQ multiplex PCR, lists solely in-frame clones and lacks some. The sample includes 50,000 to 85,000 clones, 79% of them seen just once. The starting material was peripheral blood, obtained on day 0 of MenACWY control vaccination. The receptors here all came from an adult in good health.

The chain carries TRBV19 and TRBJ1-1; D is uncertain. CDR3 length equals 14 residues. The V gene's germline CDR1 is LNHDA and CDR2 SQIVND (reference sequence). The ends were cut back, 4 bases at V and 6 bases at J, with 15 bases in the middle. CDR3 nucleotide sequence: TGTGCCAGTAGTAAATTTGGGGTGGAGGCTGAAGCTTTCTTT. It encodes CASSKFGVEAEAFF.

V gene TRBV5-1 combines with J gene TRBJ2-1; TRBD1 might be the D (6 bases). V lost 2 bases and J 5 bases, leaving 17 bases between the germline ends. The CDR3 is 16 amino acids. Germline lookup yields CDR1 SGHRS and CDR2 YFSETQ. The CDR3 DNA is TGCGCCAGCAGCTTCGGTCCGGGACACCTAAACAATGAGCAGTTCTTC. Protein product: CASSFGPGHLNNEQFF.

The rearrangement joins TRBV5-1 to TRBJ2-3, with D possibly matching TRBD2 (5 bases). Germline V gives CDR1 SGHRS, CDR2 YFSETQ. The CDR3 sequence is 16 residues long. Deletions cut 5 bases from V and 2 bases from J, with 18 bases between. Written as DNA, the CDR3 is TGCGCCAGCAGTCTGGCGAGGGCGATTCACACAGATACGCAGTATTTT. Amino acids: CASSLARAIHTDTQYF.

The chain couples TRBV19 to TRBJ1-4; 7 nucleotides match TRBD1. The ends lost 4 bases at V and 0 bases at J; junction bases unmatched: 8. Germline values: CDR1 LNHDA, CDR2 SQIVND (reference sequence). The CDR3 contains 17 residues. CDR3 in amino acids: CASSTRQGPSTNEKLFF. The DNA of the CDR3 is TGTGCCAGTAGTACCCGACAGGGACCTTCAACTAATGAAAAACTGTTTTTT. Filled out from reference TRBV19 and TRBJ1-4, the complete variable domain reads DGGITQSPKYLFRKEGQNVTLSCEQNLNHDAMYWYRQDPGQGLRLIYYSQIVNDFQKGDIAEGYSVSREKKESFPLTVTSAQKNPTAFYLCASSTRQGPSTNEKLFFGSGTQLSVL.

CDR3 sequence reads: CASRPREGSGYTF. In DNA form, the CDR3 reads TGTGCCAGTAGACCAAGGGAAGGGTCTGGCTACACCTTC. V gene TRBV19 combines with J gene TRBJ1-2; D gene uncertain. CDR3 size: 13 residues. Germline CDR1 and CDR2: LNHDA and SQIVND (reference sequence). V was trimmed by 6 bases and J by 7 bases, leaving 15 bases between them.

In its sample, this clone was seen a few times. CDR3 sequence (DNA): TGTGCCAGCAGTGATGGGCTAGGCGGTGGCTACACCTTC. It specifies CASSDGLGGGYTF. The chain is built from TRBV6-1 and TRBJ1-2; D is ambiguous. V was clipped by 3 bases and J by 7 bases, with 12 bases between them. The germline CDR1 and CDR2 sequences are MNHNS and SASEGT. The CDR3 has 13 amino acids.

The CDR3 is CASSLYGTSGSNEQFF. In DNA, the CDR3 is TGTGCCAGCAGTTTATATGGGACTAGCGGGAGTAATGAGCAGTTCTTC. The chain carries TRBV28 and TRBJ2-1, with TRBD2 identical over 14 bases. V was pared by 1 base and J by 7 bases, with 3 bases of the junction left unmatched. The CDR3 extends over 16 amino acids. In germline, CDR1 is MDHEN, CDR2 SYDVKM.

This chain links TRBV4-3 with TRBJ2-1, with unresolved D. V was pared by 0 bases and J by 1 base, with 7 bases between. CDR1 is LGHNA and CDR2 is YSLEER in the germline V gene. This CDR3 has 15 amino acids. The CDR3 DNA reads TGCGCCAGCAGCCAAGATCAGATTTCCTACAATGAGCAGTTCTTC. It yields the protein CASSQDQISYNEQFF.

V usage is TRBV6-5 and J usage is TRBJ1-1; D may be TRBD1 (5 bases). From germline, CDR1 is MNHEY and CDR2 SVGAGI. The V end lost 8 bases, the J end lost 5 bases, and 9 bases lay between the germline ends. The CDR3 totals 11 residues. Here the CDR3 DNA reads TGTGCCAGCCGGTGGGGGACTGAAGCTTTCTTT. Its protein is CASRWGTEAFF.

The rearrangement links TRBV10-3 to TRBJ1-6, with D tentatively TRBD1 (6 bases). The CDR3 covers 14 residues. V was cut by 6 bases and J by 5 bases, with 11 bases left in between. Germline assignment: CDR1 ENHRY and CDR2 SYGVKD. The CDR3 reads CAIREAGDNSPLHF. CDR3 bases: TGTGCCATCAGGGAGGCAGGGGATAATTCACCCCTCCACTTT.

CDR3 nucleotides: TGTGCCTGGGGGGATAGAAACACTGAAGCTTTCTTT. This translates into CAWGDRNTEAFF. The rearrangement joins TRBV30 to TRBJ1-1; D not certain. V lost 5 bases, J lost 2 bases, and 9 bases lay in between. The germline gives CDR1 GTSNPN, CDR2 SVGIG (reference sequence). This CDR3 has 12 amino acids.

V usage is TRBV10-1 and J usage is TRBJ2-1, with D perhaps matching TRBD2 (5 bases). From germline, CDR1 is WNHNN and CDR2 SYGVQD (reference sequence). Trimming took 2 bases from V and 1 from J, leaving 12 bases between them. The CDR3 consists of 16 residues. CDR3 residues: CASSEDQRSSYNEQFF. The CDR3 nucleotides read TGCGCCAGCAGTGAGGACCAGCGGAGTTCCTACAATGAGCAGTTCTTC.

The V and J genes are TRBV20-1 and TRBJ1-1; D call uncertain. This CDR3 spans 10 amino acids. V gave up 5 bases and J gave up 7 bases, with 8 bases separating them. Germline loops: CDR1 DFQATT, CDR2 SNEGSKA (reference sequence). The CDR3 DNA is TGCAGTGCTGCAATAGGTGAAGCTTTCTTT. Translation gives CSAAIGEAFF.

The genes are TRBV7-3 and TRBJ2-1; maybe TRBD2 (6 bases). This CDR3 is 14 amino acids long. V was cut by 3 bases and J by 6 bases, with 12 bases left in between. Germline V lookup: CDR1 SGHTA, CDR2 FQGTGA. CDR3 in amino acids: CASSFSGQPNEQFF. Written as DNA, the CDR3 is TGTGCCAGCAGCTTCAGCGGGCAGCCCAATGAGCAGTTCTTC.

The chain employs TRBV30 and TRBJ1-1; D is perhaps TRBD1 (6 bases). V shed 5 bases and J shed 6 bases, with 13 bases lying between them. CDR3 length equals 12 residues. Germline CDR1 reads GTSNPN; CDR2 reads SVGIG (reference sequence). The CDR3: CAWARGGPEAFF. Here the CDR3 DNA reads TGTGCCTGGGCCAGGGGAGGCCCTGAAGCTTTCTTT.